The 26 T cell receptor beta chains below were found in one sample sequenced in a study of blood T cells in healthy people across ages. Together with a sample-barcoded 5' primer, a J-beta primer mix was included in a second PCR lasting about 7 to 11 cycles. TCRdb re-analysed the 5' RACE reads in MiXCR, keeping a single row per CDR3 protein. In the table there are some 710,000 distinct CDR3 sequences, approximately 21% of which are singletons. The specimen sequenced was blood. These receptors were obtained from a man aged 70-80 years in good health.

J is TRBJ2-1 and V is TRBV7-2, with D possibly TRBD2 on 6 matching bases. There are 15 residues in the CDR3. Trimming shortened V by 5 bases and J by 12 bases, and 23 bases separated the two germline ends. Germline V gene lookup returns CDR1 SGHTA and CDR2 FQGNSA. The CDR3 sequence is CASSTTGLSLDGQFF. The CDR3 nucleotides read TGTGCCAGCAGCACCACGGGACTGTCGTTGGATGGGCAGTTCTTC.

For this clonotype: A much larger clone differs from this one at a single base, so this may be a read error. V and J are TRBV29-1 and TRBJ1-2; D perhaps matches TRBD1 (6 bases). With 7 bases removed from V and 7 bases from J, the gap between germline ends came to 16 bases. Germline V gene lookup returns CDR1 SQVTM and CDR2 ANQGSEA. The CDR3 is 12 residues long. CDR3 sequence (DNA): TGCAGCGGTGACCAGGGGTGGATTGGCTACACCTTC. Amino acids: CSGDQGWIGYTF.

V and J are TRBV3-1 and TRBJ2-5, with 12 nucleotides matching TRBD2. The J call may be in error: the DNA end matches TRBJ2-7 better. The germline CDR1 and CDR2 sequences are LGHDT and YNNKEL (reference sequence). This CDR3 contains 15 residues. CDR3 sequence reads: CASSRLAGVSYEQYF. The CDR3 DNA follows: TGTGCCAGCAGCCGACTAGCGGGGGTCTCCTACGAGCAGTACTTC.

The genes are TRBV12-3 or TRBV12-4 and TRBJ2-5; 8 bases agree with TRBD2. The J segment lost 7 bases and the V segment lost 6 bases, leaving 7 bases of the junction unmatched. The CDR3 contains 13 residues. The CDR3 region is CASSSIGGGTQYF. In DNA form, the CDR3 reads TGTGCCAGCAGCTCTATCGGGGGGGGGACCCAGTACTTC.

This clonotype occurred a few times. The rearrangement uses TRBV12-3 or TRBV12-4 and TRBJ2-1; D might be TRBD1 (6 bases). This CDR3 has 13 residues. V was trimmed by 6 bases and J by 3 bases, leaving 9 bases between them. CDR3 nucleotides: TGTGCCAGCAGCATGGGACACTACAATGAGCAGTTCTTC. This encodes CASSMGHYNEQFF.

This clonotype was counted between two and nine times. The V call is TRBV7-2, the J call TRBJ2-6; 10 positions agree with TRBD2. Germline CDR1 SGHTA, CDR2 FQGNSA. The CDR3 length is 18 residues. V trimming: 2 bases; J trimming: 2 bases; junction bases outside the gene matches: 6. CDR3 in DNA: TGTGCCAGCAGCTTATCTAGCGGGGGTGCCACTGGGGCCAACGTCCTGACTTTC. As protein: CASSLSSGGATGANVLTF. Filled out from reference TRBV7-2 and TRBJ2-6, the complete variable domain reads GAGVSQSPSNKVTEKGKDVELRCDPISGHTALYWYRQSLGQGLEFLIYFQGNSAPDKSGLPSDRFSAERTGGSVSTLTIQRTQQEDSAVYLCASSLSSGGATGANVLTFGAGSRLTVL.

Concerning this clonotype itself: Germline is not matched at one junction end, which may reflect a read error. This chain connects TRBV6-1 to TRBJ1-1, with D unclear. The CDR3 spans 12 residues. CDR1 MNHNS and CDR2 SASEGT come from the germline V gene. CDR3 sequence reads: CASKPTNIEAFF. In DNA form, the CDR3 reads TGTGCCAGCAAACCAACGAACATTGAAGCTTTCTTT.

V is TRBV29-1 and J is TRBJ2-5; D is perhaps TRBD2 (5 bases). Trimming stripped 7 bases from V and 3 bases from J, with 12 bases between. The CDR3 extends over 12 amino acids. From germline, CDR1 is SQVTM and CDR2 ANQGSEA. The CDR3 bases are TGCAGCGCGCAGTCCGGGGAAGAGACCCAGTACTTC. It codes for CSAQSGEETQYF.

This sequence joins TRBV24-1 and TRBJ2-5; the match to TRBD1 covers 8 bases. With 5 bases clipped from V and 3 bases from J, the junction kept 10 bases outside the gene matches. The CDR3 is 16 residues long. In germline, CDR1 is KGHDR, CDR2 SFDVKD. CDR3 region: CATSGRAGTGKETQYF. The DNA for the CDR3 is TGTGCCACCAGTGGAAGGGCTGGGACAGGAAAAGAGACCCAGTACTTC.

This clonotype has a count of ten or more. This chain connects TRBV6-5 to TRBJ2-1; D might be TRBD1 or TRBD2, each matching 6 bases. Germline V CDR1 and CDR2: MNHEY, SVGAGI. The V end lost 6 bases, the J end lost 8 bases, and 20 bases lay between the germline ends. The CDR3 sequence is 15 residues long. The CDR3, as DNA: TGTGCCAGCAGAGGGGGGACCCCCGGATCCCATGAGCAGTTCTTC. Amino acids: CASRGGTPGSHEQFF.

Many counts were recorded for this clonotype. The chain couples TRBV7-3 to TRBJ2-1, with 14 bases that match TRBD2. Germline V gene sequence: CDR1 SGHTA, CDR2 FQGTGA. J lost 9 bases, V lost 6 bases, and 4 bases had no gene match. The CDR3 loop spans 14 amino acids. The CDR3 nucleotides are TGTGCCAGCAGTCGACTAGCGGGAGGGTCTGAGCAGTTCTTC. The encoded protein is CASSRLAGGSEQFF.

Of note for this clonotype: Sequence at one end of the junction differs from germline and may be a read error. The chain carries TRBV5-1 and TRBJ2-5, with 7 bases aligning to TRBD1. CDR1 is SGHRS, CDR2 YFSETQ, per germline. The CDR3 runs to 15 residues. CDR3 nucleotide sequence: TGCGCCAGCAGCTTGGGTACAGGGGACCAGGAGACCCAGTACTTC. Its translation: CASSLGTGDQETQYF.

The chain combines TRBV5-1 with TRBJ2-1; TRBD2 matches 8 bases. J gave up 6 bases and V 1 base, and 6 bases lay outside the gene matches. The CDR3 is 15 residues long. Germline V gives CDR1 SGHRS, CDR2 YFSETQ. CDR3 amino acids: CASSLRGGNFNEQFF. The CDR3 DNA reads TGCGCCAGCAGCTTGCGGGGGGGAAACTTCAATGAGCAGTTCTTC. Full variable domain (outside the CDR3, taken from reference TRBV5-1 and TRBJ2-1): KAGVTQTPRYLIKTRGQQVTLSCSPISGHRSVSWYQQTPGQGLQFLFEYFSETQRNKGNFPGRFSGRQFSNSRSEMNVSTLELGDSALYLCASSLRGGNFNEQFFGPGTRLTVL.

V and J are TRBV9 and TRBJ1-4; no clear D gene. This CDR3 region has 14 residues. Trimming removed 0 bases at V and 5 bases at J, with 8 bases between. Germline V CDR1 and CDR2: SGDLS, YYNGEE. For the CDR3, the DNA is TGTGCCAGCAGCGTAGGGGATTCAAATGAAAAACTGTTTTTT. Amino acids: CASSVGDSNEKLFF.

This clonotype turned up a few times. V is TRBV5-1 and J is TRBJ1-2; D not resolved. Between the trimmed V and J ends, which lost 0 bases and 4 bases, there was a span of 13 bases. This CDR3 comprises 15 residues. The germline CDR1 and CDR2 sequences are SGHRS and YFSETQ. The CDR3 here is CASSLGSGSAYGYTF. CDR3 DNA sequence: TGCGCCAGCAGCTTGGGTTCTGGGAGCGCCTATGGCTACACCTTC. The full variable domain, with the rest looked up from reference TRBV5-1 and TRBJ1-2, is KAGVTQTPRYLIKTRGQQVTLSCSPISGHRSVSWYQQTPGQGLQFLFEYFSETQRNKGNFPGRFSGRQFSNSRSEMNVSTLELGDSALYLCASSLGSGSAYGYTFGSGTRLTVV.

This clonotype has more than one count but fewer than ten. The chain combines TRBV7-6 with TRBJ2-7, with D tentatively TRBD1 (6 bases). Trimming cost V 1 base and J 3 bases, with 13 bases left between them. CDR3 length: 15 residues. The V gene's germline CDR1 is SGHVS and CDR2 FNYEAQ. In DNA form, the CDR3 reads TGTGCCAGCAGCTTAGTAGCAGGGGAAGTCTACGAGCAGTACTTC. Its translation: CASSLVAGEVYEQYF.

This clonotype was seen a handful of times. CDR3 sequence (DNA): TGCGCCAGCAGTGATCGCCAGTACACTGAAGCTTTCTTT. It is translated as CASSDRQYTEAFF. The V call is TRBV10-2, the J call TRBJ1-1; D is unresolved. This CDR3 has 13 amino acids. Trimming removed 3 bases from V and 3 bases from J, with 8 bases in between. The germline gives CDR1 WSHSY, CDR2 SAAADI.

This clonotype came up many times. Relative to the germline gene, one junction end is altered; a read error may explain this. The rearrangement links TRBV18 to TRBJ2-3; the D is unclear. Germline loops: CDR1 KGHSH, CDR2 LQKENI. CDR3 length equals 12 residues. The CDR3 loop reads CASSPNTDTQYF. CDR3 sequence (DNA): TGCGCCAGCAGCCCGAACACAGATACGCAGTATTTT.

This sequence joins TRBV7-2 and TRBJ2-2, with 8 bases fitting TRBD1. J lost 4 bases, V lost 5 bases, and 12 bases had no gene match. The CDR3 runs to 17 residues. The germline gives CDR1 SGHTA, CDR2 FQGNSA. The CDR3 bases are TGTGCCAGCAGCCAACGGACAGGGACGATGTCCACCGGGGAGCTGTTTTTT. This translates into CASSQRTGTMSTGELFF.

This clonotype was seen more than once but under ten times. This chain uses TRBV7-9 with TRBJ2-1; TRBD2 matches 12 bases. The CDR3 extends over 15 amino acids. After removal of 4 bases from V and 9 bases from J, the junction contained 7 bases not matched to a gene. Germline V gene sequence: CDR1 SEHNR, CDR2 FQNEAQ (reference sequence). The CDR3 DNA is TGTGCCAGCAGCTCGCAATTGACTAGCGGGAGTGAGCAGTTCTTC. Encoded protein: CASSSQLTSGSEQFF. Full variable domain (remainder filled in from reference TRBV7-9 and TRBJ2-1): DTGVSQNPRHKITKRGQNVTFRCDPISEHNRLYWYRQTLGQGPEFLTYFQNEAQLEKSRLLSDRFSAERPKGSFSTLEIQRTEQGDSAMYLCASSSQLTSGSEQFFGPGTRLTVL.

This clonotype has just a few counts. The chain links TRBV29-1 to TRBJ2-7; no reliable D call. Germline loops: CDR1 SQVTM, CDR2 ANQGSEA. Trimming took 1 base from V and 2 from J, leaving 9 bases between them. The CDR3 spans 13 residues. CDR3 sequence reads: CSVEVGIPYEQYF. CDR3 DNA: TGCAGCGTTGAAGTGGGCATACCCTACGAGCAGTACTTC.

In this sample, this clonotype turned up many times. J is TRBJ2-1 and V is TRBV5-5; D remains unclear. Trimming stripped 3 bases from V and 8 bases from J, with 21 bases between. This CDR3 spans 16 amino acids. Germline values: CDR1 SGHKS, CDR2 YYEKEE (reference sequence). Here the CDR3 DNA reads TGTGCCAGCAGCTCTCCCCTCCGCGGCTCTATAGATGAGCAGTTCTTC. Protein product: CASSSPLRGSIDEQFF.

The V and J genes are TRBV9 and TRBJ2-1, with D perhaps TRBD2 (5 bases). This CDR3 comprises 14 residues. The germline gives CDR1 SGDLS, CDR2 YYNGEE. With 3 bases removed from V and 5 bases from J, the gap between germline ends came to 12 bases. The CDR3 bases are TGTGCCAGCAGCGCGGGGAACGCTCACAATGAGCAGTTCTTC. This sequence encodes CASSAGNAHNEQFF. Drawing the rest from reference TRBV9 and TRBJ2-1, the complete variable domain is DSGVTQTPKHLITATGQRVTLRCSPRSGDLSVYWYQQSLDQGLQFLIQYYNGEERAKGNILERFSAQQFPDLHSELNLSSLELGDSALYFCASSAGNAHNEQFFGPGTRLTVL.

Note on this clonotype: Compared with germline, one end of the junction differs, possibly owing to a read error. The chain recombines TRBV12-3 or TRBV12-4 with TRBJ2-4; 7 nucleotides line up with TRBD2. This CDR3 contains 15 residues. CDR3 region: CASSLFGGGKNIRYF. CDR3 coding DNA: TGTGCCAGCAGTTTATTTGGCGGGGGAAAAAACATTCGGTACTTC.

This clonotype occurred a few times. The rearrangement joins TRBV4-2 to TRBJ2-3; 9 bases fit TRBD2. This CDR3 comprises 15 residues. J gave up 5 bases and V 2 bases, and 5 bases lay outside the gene matches. Germline V gives CDR1 LGHNA, CDR2 YNFKEQ. The chain's CDR3 is CASSQIIAGVDTQYF. The DNA of the CDR3 is TGTGCCAGCAGCCAAATTATAGCGGGGGTAGATACGCAGTATTTT.

In its sample, this clonotype was seen a few times. The chain links TRBV20-1 to TRBJ2-6; D remains ambiguous. The CDR3 runs 15 residues. Per the germline V gene, CDR1 is DFQATT and CDR2 is SNEGSKA (reference sequence). V shed 5 bases and J shed 0 bases, with 11 bases lying between them. CDR3 in amino acids: CSADGTNSGANVLTF. The CDR3 region has the DNA TGCAGTGCTGACGGTACGAACTCTGGGGCCAACGTCCTGACTTTC.